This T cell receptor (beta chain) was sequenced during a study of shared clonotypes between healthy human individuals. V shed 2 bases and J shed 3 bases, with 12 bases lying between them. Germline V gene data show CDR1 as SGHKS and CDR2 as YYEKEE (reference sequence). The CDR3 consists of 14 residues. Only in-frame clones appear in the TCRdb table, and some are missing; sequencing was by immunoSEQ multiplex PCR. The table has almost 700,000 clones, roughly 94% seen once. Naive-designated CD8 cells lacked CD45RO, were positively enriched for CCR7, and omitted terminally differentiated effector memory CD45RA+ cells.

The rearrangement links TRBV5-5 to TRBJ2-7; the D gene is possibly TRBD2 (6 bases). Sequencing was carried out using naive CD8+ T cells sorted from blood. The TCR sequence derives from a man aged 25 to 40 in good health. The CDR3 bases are TGTGCCAGCAGCTTTTTACCAGCGGGCTACGAGCAGTACTTC. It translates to CASSFLPAGYEQYF. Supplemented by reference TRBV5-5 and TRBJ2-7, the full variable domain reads DAGVTQSPTHLIKTRGQQVTLRCSPISGHKSVSWYQQVLGQGPQFIFQYYEKEERGRGNFPDRFSARQFPNYSSELNVNALLLGDSALYLCASSFLPAGYEQYFGPGTRLTVT.